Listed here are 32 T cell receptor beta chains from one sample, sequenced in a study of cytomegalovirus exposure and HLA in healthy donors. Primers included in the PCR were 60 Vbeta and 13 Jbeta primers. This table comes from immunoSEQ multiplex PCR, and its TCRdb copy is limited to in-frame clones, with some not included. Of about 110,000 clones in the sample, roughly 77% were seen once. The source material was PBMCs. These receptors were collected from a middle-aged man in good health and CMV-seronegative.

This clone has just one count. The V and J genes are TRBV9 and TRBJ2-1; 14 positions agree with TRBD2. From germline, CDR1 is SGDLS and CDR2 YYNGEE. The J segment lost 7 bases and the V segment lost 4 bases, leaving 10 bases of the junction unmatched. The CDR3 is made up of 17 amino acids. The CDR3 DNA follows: TGTGCCAGCAGCCCAGGACTAGCGGGGGGCCTTAGGAATGAGCAGTTCTTC. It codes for CASSPGLAGGLRNEQFF.

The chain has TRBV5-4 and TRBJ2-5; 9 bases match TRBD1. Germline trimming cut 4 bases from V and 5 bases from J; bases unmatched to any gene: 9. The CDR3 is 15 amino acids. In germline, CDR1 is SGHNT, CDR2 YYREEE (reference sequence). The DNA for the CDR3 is TGTGCCAGCAGCCCGGACAGGGGCACTTCGGAGACCCAGTACTTC. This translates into CASSPDRGTSETQYF.

CDR3 in amino acids: CASSLVLGRTTNYGYTF. The CDR3 bases are TGTGCCAGCAGCTTAGTGCTGGGGCGGACCACCAACTATGGCTACACCTTC. The chain employs TRBV11-2 and TRBJ1-2; D is perhaps TRBD1 (5 bases). The CDR3 loop spans 17 amino acids. Germline V gene data show CDR1 as SGHAT and CDR2 as FQNNGV. The germline V and J ends were trimmed by 1 base and 2 bases, with 17 bases remaining between them.

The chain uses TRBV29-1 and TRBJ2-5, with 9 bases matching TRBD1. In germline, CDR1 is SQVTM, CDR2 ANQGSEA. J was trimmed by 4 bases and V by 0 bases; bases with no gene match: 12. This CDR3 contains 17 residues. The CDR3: CSVEDLEGQGKGETQYF. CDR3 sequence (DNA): TGCAGCGTTGAAGATCTTGAGGGACAGGGAAAGGGAGAGACCCAGTACTTC.

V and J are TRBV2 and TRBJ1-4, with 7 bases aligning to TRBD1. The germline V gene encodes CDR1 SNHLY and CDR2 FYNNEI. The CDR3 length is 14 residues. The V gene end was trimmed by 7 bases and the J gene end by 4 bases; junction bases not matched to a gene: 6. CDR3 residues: CASISGQFNEKLFF. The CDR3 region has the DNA TGTGCCAGCATATCGGGACAGTTTAATGAAAAACTGTTTTTT.

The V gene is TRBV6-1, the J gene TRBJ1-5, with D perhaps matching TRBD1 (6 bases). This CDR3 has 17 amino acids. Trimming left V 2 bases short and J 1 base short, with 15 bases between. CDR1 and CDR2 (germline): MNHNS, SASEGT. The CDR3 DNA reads TGTGCCAGCAGTGAAAACCGAGGGGGGGTAAGCAATCAGCCCCAGCATTTT. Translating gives CASSENRGGVSNQPQHF.

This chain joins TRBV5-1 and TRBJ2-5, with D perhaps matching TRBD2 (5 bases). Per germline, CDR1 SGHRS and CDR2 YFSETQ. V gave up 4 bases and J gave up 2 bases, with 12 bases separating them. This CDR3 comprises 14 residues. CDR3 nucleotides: TGCGCCAGCAGCCCCCGGGATCCACAAGAGACCCAGTACTTC. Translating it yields CASSPRDPQETQYF. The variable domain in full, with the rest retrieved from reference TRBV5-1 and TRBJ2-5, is KAGVTQTPRYLIKTRGQQVTLSCSPISGHRSVSWYQQTPGQGLQFLFEYFSETQRNKGNFPGRFSGRQFSNSRSEMNVSTLELGDSALYLCASSPRDPQETQYFGPGTRLLVL.

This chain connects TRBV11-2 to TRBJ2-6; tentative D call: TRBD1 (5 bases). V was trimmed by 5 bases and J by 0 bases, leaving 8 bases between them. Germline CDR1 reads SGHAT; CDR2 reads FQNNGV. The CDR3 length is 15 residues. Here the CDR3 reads CASSPTGSGANVLTF. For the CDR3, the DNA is TGTGCCAGCAGCCCCACAGGCTCTGGGGCCAACGTCCTGACTTTC.

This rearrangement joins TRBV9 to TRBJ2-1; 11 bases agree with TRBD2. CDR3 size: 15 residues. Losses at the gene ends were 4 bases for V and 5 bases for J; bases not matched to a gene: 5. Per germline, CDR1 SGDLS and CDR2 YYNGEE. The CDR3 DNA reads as TGTGCCAGCAGCCCCATTAGCGGGGGGGACAATGAGCAGTTCTTC. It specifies CASSPISGGDNEQFF.

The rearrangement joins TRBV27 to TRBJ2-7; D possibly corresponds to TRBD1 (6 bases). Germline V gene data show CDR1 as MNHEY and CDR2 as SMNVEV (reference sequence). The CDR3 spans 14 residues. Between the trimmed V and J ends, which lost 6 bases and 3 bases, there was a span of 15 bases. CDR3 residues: CASSYQAGDYEQYF. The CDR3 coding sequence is TGTGCCAGCAGCTACCAGGCAGGGGACTACGAGCAGTACTTC.

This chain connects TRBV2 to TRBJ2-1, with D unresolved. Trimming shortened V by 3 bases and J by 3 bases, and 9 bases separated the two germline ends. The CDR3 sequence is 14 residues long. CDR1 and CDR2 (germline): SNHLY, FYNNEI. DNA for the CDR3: TGTGCCAGCAGTGAGTCCTCGAGCTACAATGAGCAGTTCTTC. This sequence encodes CASSESSSYNEQFF.

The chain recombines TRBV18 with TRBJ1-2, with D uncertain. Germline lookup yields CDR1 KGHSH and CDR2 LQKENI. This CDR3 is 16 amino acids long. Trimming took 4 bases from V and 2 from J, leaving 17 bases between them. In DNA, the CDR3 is TGTGCCAGCTCACTGACCGTGACGGGAAGCAACTATGGCTACACCTTC. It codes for CASSLTVTGSNYGYTF.

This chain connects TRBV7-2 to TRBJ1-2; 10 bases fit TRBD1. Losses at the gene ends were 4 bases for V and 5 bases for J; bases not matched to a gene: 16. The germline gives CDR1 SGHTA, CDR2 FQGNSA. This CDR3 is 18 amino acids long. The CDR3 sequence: CASSSRPGTGAGGYGYTF. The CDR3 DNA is TGTGCCAGCAGCTCGAGACCCGGGACAGGGGCAGGTGGTTATGGCTACACCTTC.

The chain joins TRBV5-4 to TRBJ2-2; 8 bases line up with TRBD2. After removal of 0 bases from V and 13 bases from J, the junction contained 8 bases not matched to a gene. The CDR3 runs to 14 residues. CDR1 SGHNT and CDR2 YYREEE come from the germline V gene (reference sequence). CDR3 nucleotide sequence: TGTGCCAGCAGCTTGGCGGGGGGGCCTGACGGGCTGTTTTTT. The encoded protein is CASSLAGGPDGLFF.

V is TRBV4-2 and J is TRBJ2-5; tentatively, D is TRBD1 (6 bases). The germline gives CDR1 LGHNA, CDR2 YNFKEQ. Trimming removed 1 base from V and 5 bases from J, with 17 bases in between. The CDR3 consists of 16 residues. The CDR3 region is CASSQVSTGTGETQYF. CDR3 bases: TGTGCCAGCAGCCAAGTTTCCACAGGGACCGGGGAGACCCAGTACTTC.

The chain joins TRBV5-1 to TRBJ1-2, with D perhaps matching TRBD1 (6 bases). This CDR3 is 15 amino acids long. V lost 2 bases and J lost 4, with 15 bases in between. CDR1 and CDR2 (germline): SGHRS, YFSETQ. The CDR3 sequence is CASSLQGEIAYGYTF. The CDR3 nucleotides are TGCGCCAGCAGCTTACAGGGAGAGATTGCCTATGGCTACACCTTC.

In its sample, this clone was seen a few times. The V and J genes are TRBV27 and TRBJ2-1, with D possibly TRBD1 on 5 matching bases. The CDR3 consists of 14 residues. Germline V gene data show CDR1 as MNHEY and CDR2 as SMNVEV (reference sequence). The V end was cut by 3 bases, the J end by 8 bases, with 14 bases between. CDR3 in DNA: TGTGCCAGCAGTTTTTCTAGGGGAAGAGATGAGCAGTTCTTC. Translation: CASSFSRGRDEQFF.

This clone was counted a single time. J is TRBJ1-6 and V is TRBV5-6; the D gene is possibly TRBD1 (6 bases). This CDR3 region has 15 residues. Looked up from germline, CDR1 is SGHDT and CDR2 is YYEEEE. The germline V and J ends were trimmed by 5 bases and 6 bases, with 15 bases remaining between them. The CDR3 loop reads CASSRWGLTNSPLHF. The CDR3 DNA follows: TGTGCCAGCAGTCGCTGGGGGCTCACTAATTCACCCCTCCACTTT.

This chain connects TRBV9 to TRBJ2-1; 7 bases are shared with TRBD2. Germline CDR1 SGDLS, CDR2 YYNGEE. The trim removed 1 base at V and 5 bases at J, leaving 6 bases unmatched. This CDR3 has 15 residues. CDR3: CASSVRAGTNNEQFF. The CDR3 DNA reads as TGTGCCAGCAGCGTACGAGCGGGGACCAACAATGAGCAGTTCTTC.

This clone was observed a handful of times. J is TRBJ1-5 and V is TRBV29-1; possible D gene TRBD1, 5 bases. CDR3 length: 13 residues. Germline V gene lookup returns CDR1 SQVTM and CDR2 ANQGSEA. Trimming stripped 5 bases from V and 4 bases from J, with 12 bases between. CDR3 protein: CSVLSGGNQPQHF. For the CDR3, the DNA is TGCAGCGTTCTAAGCGGGGGGAATCAGCCCCAGCATTTT.

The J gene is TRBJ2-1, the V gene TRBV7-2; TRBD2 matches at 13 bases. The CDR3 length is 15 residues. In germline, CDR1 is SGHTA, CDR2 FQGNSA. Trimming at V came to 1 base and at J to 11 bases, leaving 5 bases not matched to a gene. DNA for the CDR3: TGTGCCAGCAGCTTAGACGCGACTAGCGGGGGGCAGCAGTTCTTC. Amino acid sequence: CASSLDATSGGQQFF.

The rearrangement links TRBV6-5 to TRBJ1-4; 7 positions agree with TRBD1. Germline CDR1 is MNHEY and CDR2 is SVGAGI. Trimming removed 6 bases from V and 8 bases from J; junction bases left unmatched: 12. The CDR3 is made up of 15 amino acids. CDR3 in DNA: TGTGCCAGCAGAGATCCGGGACAGCAAGAAGAAAAACTGTTTTTT. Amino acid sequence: CASRDPGQQEEKLFF.

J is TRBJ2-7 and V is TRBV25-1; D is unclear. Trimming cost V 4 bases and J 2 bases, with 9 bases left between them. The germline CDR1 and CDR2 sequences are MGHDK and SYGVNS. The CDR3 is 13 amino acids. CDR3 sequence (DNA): TGTGCCAGCAGTGGGCAGGTCCCCTACGAGCAGTACTTC. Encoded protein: CASSGQVPYEQYF.

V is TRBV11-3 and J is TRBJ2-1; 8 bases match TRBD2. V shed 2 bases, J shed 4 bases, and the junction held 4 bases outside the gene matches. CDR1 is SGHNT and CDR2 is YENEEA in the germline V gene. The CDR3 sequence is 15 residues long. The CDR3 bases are TGTGCCAGCAGCTTATTCGGGGGGGCATACAATGAGCAGTTCTTC. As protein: CASSLFGGAYNEQFF.

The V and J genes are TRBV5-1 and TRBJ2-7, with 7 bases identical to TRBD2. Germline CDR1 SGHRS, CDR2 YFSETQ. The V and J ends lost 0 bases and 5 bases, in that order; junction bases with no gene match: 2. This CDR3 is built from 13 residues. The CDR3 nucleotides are TGCGCCAGCAGCTTGGGGGGAGGGGACGAGCAGTACTTC. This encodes CASSLGGGDEQYF.

Here the CDR3 reads CASSLGGGLYEQYF. The CDR3 bases are TGCGCCAGCAGCTTGGGAGGGGGTCTTTACGAGCAGTACTTC. This sequence joins TRBV5-1 and TRBJ2-7; the D gene is possibly TRBD1 (6 bases). CDR1 and CDR2 from the germline V gene are SGHRS and YFSETQ. This CDR3 is built from 14 residues. The V gene lost 0 bases and the J gene lost 4 bases, with 11 bases spanning the gap.

CDR3 sequence: CASSVAPGGEDTQYF. As DNA, the CDR3 is TGTGCCAGCAGCGTAGCTCCGGGGGGCGAAGATACGCAGTATTTT. The chain employs TRBV9 and TRBJ2-3; the D gene is possibly TRBD2 (7 bases). Germline lookup yields CDR1 SGDLS and CDR2 YYNGEE. The CDR3 runs to 15 residues. Trimming shortened V by 0 bases and J by 5 bases, and 13 bases separated the two germline ends.

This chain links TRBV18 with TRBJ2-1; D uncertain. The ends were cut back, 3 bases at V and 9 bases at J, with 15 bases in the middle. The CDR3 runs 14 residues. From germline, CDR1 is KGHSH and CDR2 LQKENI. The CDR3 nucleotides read TGTGCCAGCTCACCTTCGGCAGGTGACCCTGAGCAGTTCTTC. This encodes CASSPSAGDPEQFF.

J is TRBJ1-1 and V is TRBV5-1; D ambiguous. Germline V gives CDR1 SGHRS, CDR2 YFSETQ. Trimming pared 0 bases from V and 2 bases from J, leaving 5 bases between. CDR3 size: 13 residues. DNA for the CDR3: TGCGCCAGCAGCTTGGCCTTAAACACTGAAGCTTTCTTT. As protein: CASSLALNTEAFF.

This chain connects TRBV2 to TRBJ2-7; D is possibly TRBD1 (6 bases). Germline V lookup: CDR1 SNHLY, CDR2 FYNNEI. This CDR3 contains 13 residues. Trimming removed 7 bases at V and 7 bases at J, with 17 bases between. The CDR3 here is CASNPFTGREQYF. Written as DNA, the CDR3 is TGTGCCAGCAACCCGTTTACAGGGAGAGAGCAGTACTTC.

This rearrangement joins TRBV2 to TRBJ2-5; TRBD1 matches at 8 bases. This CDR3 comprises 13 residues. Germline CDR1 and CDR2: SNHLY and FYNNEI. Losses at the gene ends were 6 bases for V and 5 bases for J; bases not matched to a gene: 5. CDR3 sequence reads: CASRPDRVETQYF. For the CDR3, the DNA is TGTGCCAGCAGGCCGGACAGGGTTGAGACCCAGTACTTC. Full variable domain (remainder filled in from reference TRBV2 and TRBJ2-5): EPEVTQTPSHQVTQMGQEVILRCVPISNHLYFYWYRQILGQKVEFLVSFYNNEISEKSEIFDDQFSVERPDGSNFTLKIRSTKLEDSAMYFCASRPDRVETQYFGPGTRLLVL.

The CDR3, as DNA: TGTGCCAGCAGTTACTCCGGGGAAATTAAGTCCACTGAAGCTTTCTTT. Encoded protein: CASSYSGEIKSTEAFF. This chain joins TRBV6-5 and TRBJ1-1; D gene uncertain. CDR3 length: 16 amino acids. Trimming took 0 bases from V and 4 from J, leaving 15 bases between them. Germline V gives CDR1 MNHEY, CDR2 SVGAGI.